This T cell receptor beta chain was obtained from a study of CD8 T cells in Susac syndrome (dated by TCRdb to the late 2010s). Background on the whole study: Whether CD8+ T cell activation and differentiation in Susac syndrome was antigen driven was tested using repertoire sequencing. What the research found in general, with its limitations: The TCR sequencing and HLA analysis was acknowledged to have included a relatively small number of individuals.

For this clonotype: Its antigen specificity is not known. Per-base qualities were not stored, and no clone one base away is much larger.

RNA was extracted with the RNeasy kit and 0.5 to 1 ug was reverse transcribed using random hexamers. TCR beta CDR3 regions were amplified with the immunoSEQ multiplex PCR assay covering 54 Vbeta and 13 Jbeta segments. To correct PCR amplification bias, a synthetic template baseline was used for both primer optimization and computational correction. As for the authors' bioinformatics: Reads were annotated to V, D and J genes according to IMGT and were analyzed with immunoSEQ Analyzer, with only productive sequences retained. Clonality was computed as one minus Shannon entropy normalized by log2 of the number of productive unique sequences. Public and private clones were assessed among the 100 most prevalent clones of each patient and control. Clones were defined as Susac-specific when absent from the healthy and MS cohorts, from fewer than 1,200 published viral clones and from other ImmuneACCESS disease sequences. TCRdb reprocessed the public reads (quality trimming at Q25 with fastp, clone calling with MiXCR) and kept in-frame beta chains. Identical CDR3 protein sequences are pooled into one entry, listed with their most common genes and DNA. Here the V and J calls rest on TCRdb's processing, not on the authors' analysis. This sample lists roughly 200,000 distinct CDR3 sequences; over 90% were detected once. The ten largest clones add up to around 0.08% of the sample.

High-throughput TCR beta sequencing profiled peripheral blood CD8+ and CD4+ T cells from healthy donors, Susac syndrome patients and multiple sclerosis patients. Multiple sclerosis controls were treatment-naive patients with stable or active relapsing-remitting disease fulfilling revised McDonald criteria. CD8+ TEMRA cells were enriched by FACS, while bulk CD8+ and CD4+ T cells were purified by magnetic negative isolation. Blood was drawn into EDTA tubes, processed within 24 hours, and PBMCs were isolated by density gradient centrifugation. PBMCs intended for TCR sequencing were frozen in liquid nitrogen and were later thawed in a 37 degrees C water bath. Purity of sorted or isolated CD4+, CD8+ and CD8+ TEMRA cells was at least 90%. The germline V gene encodes CDR1 LGHDT and CDR2 YNNKEL (reference sequence). The junction shows trimming of 3 bases on V and 0 bases on J, and the gene matches do not reach 8 bases of it. The CDR3 goes from the cysteine to the phenylalanine over 17 residues. The sequence is cut down to CDR3 DNA, 51 bases in frame from base 1.

The sample comprised CD4+ T cells from PBMCs. The origin of this receptor is a human donor with multiple sclerosis. The chain is made from TRBV3-1 and TRBJ2-1, with 7 bases aligning to TRBD2. The CDR3 region: CASSQPAGVPSYNEQFF. The nucleotides read TGTGCCAGCAGCCAGCCGGCGGGGGTTCCCTCCTACAATGAGCAGTTCTTC.